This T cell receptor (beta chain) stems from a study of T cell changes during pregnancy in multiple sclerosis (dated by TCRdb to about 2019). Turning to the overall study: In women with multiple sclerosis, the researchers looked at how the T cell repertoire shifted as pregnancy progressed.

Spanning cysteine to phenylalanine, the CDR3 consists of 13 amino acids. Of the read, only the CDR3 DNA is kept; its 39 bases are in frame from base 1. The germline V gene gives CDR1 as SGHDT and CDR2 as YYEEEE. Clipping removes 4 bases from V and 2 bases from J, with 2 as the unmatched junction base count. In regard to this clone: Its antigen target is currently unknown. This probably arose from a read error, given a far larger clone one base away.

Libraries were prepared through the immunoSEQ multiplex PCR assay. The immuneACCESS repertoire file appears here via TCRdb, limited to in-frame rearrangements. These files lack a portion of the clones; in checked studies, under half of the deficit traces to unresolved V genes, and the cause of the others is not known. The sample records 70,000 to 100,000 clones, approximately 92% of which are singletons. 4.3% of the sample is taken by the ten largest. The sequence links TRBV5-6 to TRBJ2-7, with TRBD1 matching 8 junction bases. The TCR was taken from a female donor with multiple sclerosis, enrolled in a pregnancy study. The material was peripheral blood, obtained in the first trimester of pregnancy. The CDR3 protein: CASSEGQAYEQYF. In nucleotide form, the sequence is TGTGCCAGCAGCGAGGGACAGGCCTACGAGCAGTACTTC. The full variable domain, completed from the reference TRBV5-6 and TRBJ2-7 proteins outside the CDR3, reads DAGVTQSPTHLIKTRGQQVTLRCSPKSGHDTVSWYQQALGQGPQFIFQYYEEEERQRGNFPDRFSGHQFPNYSSELNVNALLLGDSALYLCASSEGQAYEQYFGPGTRLTVT.